This entry lists 5 T cell receptor beta chains sequenced from one sample in a study of metastatic and nonmetastatic thyroid tumors (dated by TCRdb to the early 2020s). None of the patients had been given any treatment before thyroid surgery. The library was produced with PCR. Sequencing took place on an Illumina HiSeq 4000. Using fastp at Q25 and MiXCR, TCRdb reprocessed the public reads and kept productive beta chains. Across this sample there are about 10,000 clones, with 12% seen only once. Over 10% of the sample is taken by the ten largest. The sequenced sample was blood. The receptors originated from a female donor with papillary thyroid cancer or a benign thyroid nodule (not recorded which). Some clones in this sample may be carry-over from other donors' samples.

This clone is categorized as medium-sized. This chain uses TRBV6-1 with TRBJ1-5; TRBD1 matches at 7 bases. The length of the CDR3 is 15 residues. V lost 6 bases to trimming and J lost 7 bases; unmatched junction nucleotides: 12. The germline V gene encodes CDR1 MNHNS and CDR2 SASEGT. The CDR3 reads CASRATPGGGQPQHF. CDR3 bases: TGTGCCAGCAGAGCCACTCCAGGGGGGGGGCAGCCCCAGCATTTT.

This clone was seen many times. One end of the junction does not line up with germline, which may come from a read error. The DNA of the CDR3 is TGCAGTGCTAGCGTCCCAGGGGTAATTAACAATCGGCCCCAGCATTTT. Translated, it gives CSASVPGVINNRPQHF. The V call is TRBV20-1, the J call TRBJ1-5; perhaps TRBD1 as D (6 bases). Germline V lookup: CDR1 DFQATT, CDR2 SNEGSKA (reference sequence). This CDR3 spans 16 amino acids.

This clone was observed many times. This chain joins TRBV6-1 and TRBJ2-3, with 9 positions matching TRBD2. Germline V gene sequence: CDR1 MNHNS, CDR2 SASEGT. The ends lost 5 bases at V and 6 bases at J; junction bases unmatched: 6. The length of the CDR3 is 14 residues. CDR3 nucleotide sequence: TGTGCCAGCAGTTTAAGCGGGGGGCCGGATACGCAGTATTTT. Its protein is CASSLSGGPDTQYF.

This clone was counted ten times or more. This chain links TRBV7-6 with TRBJ1-6, with TRBD1 as a possible D gene (6 bases). Trimming shortened V by 2 bases and J by 5 bases, and 22 bases separated the two germline ends. This CDR3 has 19 amino acids. Germline values: CDR1 SGHVS, CDR2 FNYEAQ. The CDR3 sequence: CASSLKGRVIRGDNSPLHF. The DNA of the CDR3 is TGTGCCAGCAGCTTAAAAGGCAGGGTGATAAGGGGGGATAATTCACCCCTCCACTTT.

In its sample, this clone was seen many times. The rearrangement uses TRBV12-3 or TRBV12-4 and TRBJ2-5; D is unclear. V was shortened by 5 bases and J by 4 bases, with 11 bases between the two germline ends. The CDR3 is made up of 13 amino acids. The DNA of the CDR3 is TGTGCCAGCAGTGATCGGGCTTCAGAGACCCAGTACTTC. Translation: CASSDRASETQYF.